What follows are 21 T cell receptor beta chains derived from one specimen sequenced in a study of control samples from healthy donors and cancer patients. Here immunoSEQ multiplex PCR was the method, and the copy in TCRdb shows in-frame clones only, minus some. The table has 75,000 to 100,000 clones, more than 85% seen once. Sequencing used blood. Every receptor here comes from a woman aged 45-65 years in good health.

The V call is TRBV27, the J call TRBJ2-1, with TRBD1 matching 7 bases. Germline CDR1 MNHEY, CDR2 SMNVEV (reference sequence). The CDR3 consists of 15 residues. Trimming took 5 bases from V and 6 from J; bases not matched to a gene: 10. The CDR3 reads CASSLTGTAINEQFF. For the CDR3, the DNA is TGTGCCAGCAGTCTAACCGGGACAGCTATCAATGAGCAGTTCTTC.

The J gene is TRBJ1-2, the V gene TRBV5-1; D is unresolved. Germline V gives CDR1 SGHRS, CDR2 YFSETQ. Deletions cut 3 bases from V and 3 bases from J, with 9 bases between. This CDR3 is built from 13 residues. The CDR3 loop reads CASSSSVDYGYTF. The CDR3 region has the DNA TGCGCCAGCAGCTCCTCGGTGGACTATGGCTACACCTTC. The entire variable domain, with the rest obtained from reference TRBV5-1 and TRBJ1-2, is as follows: KAGVTQTPRYLIKTRGQQVTLSCSPISGHRSVSWYQQTPGQGLQFLFEYFSETQRNKGNFPGRFSGRQFSNSRSEMNVSTLELGDSALYLCASSSSVDYGYTFGSGTRLTVV.

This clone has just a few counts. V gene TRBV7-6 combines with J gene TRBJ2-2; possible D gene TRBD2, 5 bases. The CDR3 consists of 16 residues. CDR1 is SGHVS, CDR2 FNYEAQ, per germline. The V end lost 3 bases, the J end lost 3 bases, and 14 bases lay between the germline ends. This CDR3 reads CASSFQAARYTGELFF. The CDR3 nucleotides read TGTGCCAGCAGCTTCCAAGCGGCAAGATACACCGGGGAGCTGTTTTTT. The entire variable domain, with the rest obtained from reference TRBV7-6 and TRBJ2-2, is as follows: GAGVSQSPRYKVTKRGQDVALRCDPISGHVSLYWYRQALGQGPEFLTYFNYEAQQDKSGLPNDRFSAERPEGSISTLTIQRTEQRDSAMYRCASSFQAARYTGELFFGEGSRLTVL.

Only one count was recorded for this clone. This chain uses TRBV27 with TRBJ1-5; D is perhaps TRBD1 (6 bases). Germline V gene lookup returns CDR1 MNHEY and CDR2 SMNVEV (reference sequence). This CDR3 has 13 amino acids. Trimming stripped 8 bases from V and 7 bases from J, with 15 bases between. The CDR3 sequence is CASGLTGGQPQHF. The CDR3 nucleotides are TGTGCCAGCGGGTTGACAGGCGGGCAGCCCCAGCATTTT.

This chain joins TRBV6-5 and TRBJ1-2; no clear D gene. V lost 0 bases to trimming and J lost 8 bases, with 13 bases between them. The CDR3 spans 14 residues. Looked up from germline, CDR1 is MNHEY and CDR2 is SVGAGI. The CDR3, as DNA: TGTGCCAGCAGTTACTCGGGGAAGGCGGCGGGCTACACCTTC. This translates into CASSYSGKAAGYTF.

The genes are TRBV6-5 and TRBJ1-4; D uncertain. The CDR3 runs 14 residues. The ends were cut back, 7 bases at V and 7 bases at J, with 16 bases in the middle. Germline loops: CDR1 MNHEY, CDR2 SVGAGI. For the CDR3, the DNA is TGTGCCAGCAACCGAGTGGAGGGCGGTGAAAAACTGTTTTTT. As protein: CASNRVEGGEKLFF.

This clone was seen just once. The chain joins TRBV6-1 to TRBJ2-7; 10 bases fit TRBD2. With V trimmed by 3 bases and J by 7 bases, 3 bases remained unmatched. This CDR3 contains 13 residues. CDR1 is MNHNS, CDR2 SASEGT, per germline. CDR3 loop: CASSDSLAGEQYF. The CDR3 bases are TGTGCCAGCAGTGATTCACTAGCGGGGGAGCAGTACTTC.

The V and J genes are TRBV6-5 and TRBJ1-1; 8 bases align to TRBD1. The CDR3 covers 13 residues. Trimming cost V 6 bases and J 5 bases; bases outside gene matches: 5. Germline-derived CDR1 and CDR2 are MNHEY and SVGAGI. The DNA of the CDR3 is TGTGCCAGCAGGACGACAGGGGAAACTGAAGCTTTCTTT. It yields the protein CASRTTGETEAFF.

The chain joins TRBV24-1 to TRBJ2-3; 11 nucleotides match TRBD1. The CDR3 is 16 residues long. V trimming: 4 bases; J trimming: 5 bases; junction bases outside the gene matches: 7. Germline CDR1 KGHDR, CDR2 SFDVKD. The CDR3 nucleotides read TGTGCCACCAGTGACTACGGGACAGGGGGTGTAGATACGCAGTATTTT. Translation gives CATSDYGTGGVDTQYF.

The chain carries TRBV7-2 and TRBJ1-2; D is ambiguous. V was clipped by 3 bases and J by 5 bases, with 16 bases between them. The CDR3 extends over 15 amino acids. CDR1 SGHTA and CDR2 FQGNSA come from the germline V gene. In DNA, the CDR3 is TGTGCCAGCAGCTTTCCGGGAGCAGCAAATTATGGCTACACCTTC. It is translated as CASSFPGAANYGYTF.

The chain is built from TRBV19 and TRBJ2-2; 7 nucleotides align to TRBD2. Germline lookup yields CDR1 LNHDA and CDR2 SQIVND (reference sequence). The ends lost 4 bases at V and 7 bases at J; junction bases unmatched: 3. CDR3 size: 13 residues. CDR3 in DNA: TGTGCCAGTAGTACCTGGGAGGGCGGGGAGCTGTTTTTT. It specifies CASSTWEGGELFF.

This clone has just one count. The CDR3 loop is CASSQDSGRLNYGYTF. The CDR3 coding sequence is TGCGCCAGCAGCCAAGATTCTGGACGGTTGAACTATGGCTACACCTTC. V and J are TRBV4-1 and TRBJ1-2; D ambiguous. Germline-derived CDR1 and CDR2 are MGHRA and YSYEKL. The CDR3 spans 16 residues. V was shortened by 0 bases and J by 2 bases, with 13 bases between the two germline ends.

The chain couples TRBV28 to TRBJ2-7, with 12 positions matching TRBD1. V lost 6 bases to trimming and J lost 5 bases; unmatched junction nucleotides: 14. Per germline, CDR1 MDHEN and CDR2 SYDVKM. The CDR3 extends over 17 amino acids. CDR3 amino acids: CASSSTRDRGRVHEQYF. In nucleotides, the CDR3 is TGTGCCAGCAGCAGCACCCGGGACAGGGGGCGCGTCCACGAGCAGTACTTC.

The CDR3 DNA is TGTGCCAGCAGCTTAGAAGCTGGGTCTGGAAACACCATATATTTT. Translation gives CASSLEAGSGNTIYF. The genes are TRBV7-7 and TRBJ1-3; D is undetermined. The CDR3 has 15 residues. Trimming took off 1 base at V and 1 base at J, with 8 bases between the two ends. CDR1 is SSHAT and CDR2 is FNYEAQ in the germline V gene (reference sequence).

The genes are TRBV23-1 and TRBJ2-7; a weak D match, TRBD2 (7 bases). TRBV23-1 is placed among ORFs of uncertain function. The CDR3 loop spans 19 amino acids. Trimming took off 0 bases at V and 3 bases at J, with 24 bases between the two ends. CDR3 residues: CASSQSGGHRDSGIYEQYF. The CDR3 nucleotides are TGCGCCAGCAGTCAATCGGGGGGGCACAGGGATTCGGGTATCTACGAGCAGTACTTC.

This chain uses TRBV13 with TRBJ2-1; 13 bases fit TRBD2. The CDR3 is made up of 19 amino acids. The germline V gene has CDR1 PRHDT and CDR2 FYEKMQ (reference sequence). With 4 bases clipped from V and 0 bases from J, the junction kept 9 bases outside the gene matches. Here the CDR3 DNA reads TGTGCCAGCAGCTCGAGGACTAGCGGGAGACCCAGCTCCTACAATGAGCAGTTCTTC. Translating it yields CASSSRTSGRPSSYNEQFF.

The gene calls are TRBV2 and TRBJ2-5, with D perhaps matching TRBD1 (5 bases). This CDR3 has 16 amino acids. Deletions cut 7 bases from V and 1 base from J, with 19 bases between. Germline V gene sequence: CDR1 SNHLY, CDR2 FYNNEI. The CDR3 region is CASTPTYFDSQETQYF. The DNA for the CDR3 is TGTGCCAGCACCCCCACTTACTTCGACAGCCAAGAGACCCAGTACTTC.

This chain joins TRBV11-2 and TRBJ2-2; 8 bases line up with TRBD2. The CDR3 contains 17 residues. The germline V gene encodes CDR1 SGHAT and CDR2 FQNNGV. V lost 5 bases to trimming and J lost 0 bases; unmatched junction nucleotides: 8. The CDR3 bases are TGTGCCAGCAGCGGGCCTACGGGGGGGACGAACACCGGGGAGCTGTTTTTT. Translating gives CASSGPTGGTNTGELFF.

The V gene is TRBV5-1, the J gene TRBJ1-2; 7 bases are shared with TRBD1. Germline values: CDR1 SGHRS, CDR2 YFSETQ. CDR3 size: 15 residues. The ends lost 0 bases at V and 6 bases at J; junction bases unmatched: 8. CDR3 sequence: CASSLVYRGGDGYTF. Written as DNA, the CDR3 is TGCGCCAGCAGCTTGGTCTATCGAGGGGGCGATGGCTACACCTTC.

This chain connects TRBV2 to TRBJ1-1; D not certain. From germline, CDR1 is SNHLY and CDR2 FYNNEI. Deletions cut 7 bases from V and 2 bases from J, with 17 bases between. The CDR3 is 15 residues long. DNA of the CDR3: TGTGCCAGCACCGTCTTGGCAGCAAGTAACACTGAAGCTTTCTTT. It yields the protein CASTVLAASNTEAFF.

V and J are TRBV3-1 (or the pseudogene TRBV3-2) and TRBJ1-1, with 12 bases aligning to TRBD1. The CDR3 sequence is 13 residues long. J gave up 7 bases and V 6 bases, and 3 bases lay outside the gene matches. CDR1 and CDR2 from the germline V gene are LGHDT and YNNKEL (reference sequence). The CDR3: CASRGQGAGEAFF. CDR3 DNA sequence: TGTGCCAGCAGGGGACAGGGGGCCGGTGAAGCTTTCTTT.